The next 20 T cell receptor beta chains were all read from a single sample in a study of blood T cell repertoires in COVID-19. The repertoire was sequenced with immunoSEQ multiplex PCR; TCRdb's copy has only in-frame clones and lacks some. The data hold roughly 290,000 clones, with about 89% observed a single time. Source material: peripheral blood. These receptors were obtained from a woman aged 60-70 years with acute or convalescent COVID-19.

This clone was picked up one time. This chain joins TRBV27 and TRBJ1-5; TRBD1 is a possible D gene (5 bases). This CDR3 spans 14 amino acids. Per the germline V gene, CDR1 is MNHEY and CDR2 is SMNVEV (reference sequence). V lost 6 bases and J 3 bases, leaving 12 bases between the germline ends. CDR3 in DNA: TGTGCCAGCAGCCAAGGGGCGGTCAATCAGCCCCAGCATTTT. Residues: CASSQGAVNQPQHF.

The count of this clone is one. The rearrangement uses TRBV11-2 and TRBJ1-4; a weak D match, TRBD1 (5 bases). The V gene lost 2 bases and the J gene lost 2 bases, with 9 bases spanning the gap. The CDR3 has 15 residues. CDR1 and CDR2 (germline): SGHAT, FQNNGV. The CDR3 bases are TGTGCCAGCAGCTTAAGGGGTCGGACTAATGAAAAACTGTTTTTT. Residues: CASSLRGRTNEKLFF.

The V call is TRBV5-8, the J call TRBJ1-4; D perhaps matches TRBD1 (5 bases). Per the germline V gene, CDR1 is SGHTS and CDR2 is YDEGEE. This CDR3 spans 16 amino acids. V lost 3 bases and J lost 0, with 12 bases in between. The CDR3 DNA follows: TGTGCCAGCAGCTCTAAGGGGAGGCCAACTAATGAAAAACTGTTTTTT. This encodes CASSSKGRPTNEKLFF.

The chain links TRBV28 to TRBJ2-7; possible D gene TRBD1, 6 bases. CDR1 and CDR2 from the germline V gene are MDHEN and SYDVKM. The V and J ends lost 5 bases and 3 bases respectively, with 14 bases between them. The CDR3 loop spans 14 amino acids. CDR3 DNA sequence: TGTGCCAGCAGTATTACAGGGACCGACTACGAGCAGTACTTC. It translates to CASSITGTDYEQYF.

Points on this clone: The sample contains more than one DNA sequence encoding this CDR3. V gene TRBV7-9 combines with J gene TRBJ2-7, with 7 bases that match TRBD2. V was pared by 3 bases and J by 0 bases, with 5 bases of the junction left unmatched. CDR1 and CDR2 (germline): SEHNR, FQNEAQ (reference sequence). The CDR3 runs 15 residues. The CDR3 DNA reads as TGTGCCAGCAGCTTTGGGCTAGCGGTCTCCTACGAGCAGTACTTC. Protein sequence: CASSFGLAVSYEQYF.

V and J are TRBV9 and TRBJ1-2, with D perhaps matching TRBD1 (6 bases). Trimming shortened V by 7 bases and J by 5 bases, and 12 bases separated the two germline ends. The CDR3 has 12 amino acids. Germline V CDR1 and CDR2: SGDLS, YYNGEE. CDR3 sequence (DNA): TGTGCCAGCGGGGGGGCTGGATATGGCTACACCTTC. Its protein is CASGGAGYGYTF.

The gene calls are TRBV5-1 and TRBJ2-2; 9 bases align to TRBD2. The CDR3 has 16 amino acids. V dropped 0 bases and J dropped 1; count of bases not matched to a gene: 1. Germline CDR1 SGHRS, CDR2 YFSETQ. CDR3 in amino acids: CASSLVLAGNTGELFF. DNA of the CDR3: TGCGCCAGCAGCTTGGTACTAGCGGGGAACACCGGGGAGCTGTTTTTT.

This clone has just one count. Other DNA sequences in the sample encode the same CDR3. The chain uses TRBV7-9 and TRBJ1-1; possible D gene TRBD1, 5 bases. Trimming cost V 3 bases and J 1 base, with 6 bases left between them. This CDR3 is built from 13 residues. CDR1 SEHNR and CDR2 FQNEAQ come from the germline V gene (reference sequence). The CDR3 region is CASSFGGNTEAFF. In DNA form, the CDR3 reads TGTGCCAGCAGCTTCGGGGGGAACACTGAAGCTTTCTTT.

In DNA, the CDR3 is TGTGCCAGCAGCGTAGGACTAGCGGGAGGATACGAGCAGTACTTC. It yields the protein CASSVGLAGGYEQYF. The chain carries TRBV9 and TRBJ2-7; 13 nucleotides agree with TRBD2. Germline CDR1 SGDLS, CDR2 YYNGEE. The CDR3 consists of 15 residues. V was clipped by 0 bases and J by 4 bases; unmatched bases: 1. The full variable domain, with the rest looked up from reference TRBV9 and TRBJ2-7, is DSGVTQTPKHLITATGQRVTLRCSPRSGDLSVYWYQQSLDQGLQFLIQYYNGEERAKGNILERFSAQQFPDLHSELNLSSLELGDSALYFCASSVGLAGGYEQYFGPGTRLTVT.

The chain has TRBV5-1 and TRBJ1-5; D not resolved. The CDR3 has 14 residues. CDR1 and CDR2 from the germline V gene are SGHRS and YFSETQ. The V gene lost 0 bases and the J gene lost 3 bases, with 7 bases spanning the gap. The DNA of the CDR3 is TGCGCCAGCAGCTTGGACAGCCCCAATCAGCCCCAGCATTTT. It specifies CASSLDSPNQPQHF.

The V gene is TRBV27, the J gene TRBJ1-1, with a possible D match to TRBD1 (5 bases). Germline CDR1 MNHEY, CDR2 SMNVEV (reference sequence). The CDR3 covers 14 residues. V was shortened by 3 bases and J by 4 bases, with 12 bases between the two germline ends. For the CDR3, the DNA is TGTGCCAGCAGTTTTCAGGGCTATCGCACTGAAGCTTTCTTT. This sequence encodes CASSFQGYRTEAFF.

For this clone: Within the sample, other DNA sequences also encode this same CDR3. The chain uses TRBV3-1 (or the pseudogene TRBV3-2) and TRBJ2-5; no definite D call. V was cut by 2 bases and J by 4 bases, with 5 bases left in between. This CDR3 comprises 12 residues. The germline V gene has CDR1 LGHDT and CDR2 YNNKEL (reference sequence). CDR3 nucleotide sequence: TGTGCCAGCAGCCAATTCGGAGAGACCCAGTACTTC. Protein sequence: CASSQFGETQYF.

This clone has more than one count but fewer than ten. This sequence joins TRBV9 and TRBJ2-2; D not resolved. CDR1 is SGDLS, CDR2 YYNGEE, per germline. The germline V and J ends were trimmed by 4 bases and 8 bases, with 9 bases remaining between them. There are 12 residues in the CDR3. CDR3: CASSLGAGELFF. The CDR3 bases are TGTGCCAGCAGCCTAGGCGCGGGGGAGCTGTTTTTT. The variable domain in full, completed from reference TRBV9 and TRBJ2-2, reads DSGVTQTPKHLITATGQRVTLRCSPRSGDLSVYWYQQSLDQGLQFLIQYYNGEERAKGNILERFSAQQFPDLHSELNLSSLELGDSALYFCASSLGAGELFFGEGSRLTVL.

The CDR3 here is CASSYYSGRGTGELFF. In nucleotides, the CDR3 is TGTGCCAGCAGTTACTATAGCGGGAGGGGAACCGGGGAGCTGTTTTTT. The chain uses TRBV28 and TRBJ2-2, with 11 bases matching TRBD2. Germline values: CDR1 MDHEN, CDR2 SYDVKM. The CDR3 covers 16 residues. V was clipped by 4 bases and J by 5 bases; unmatched bases: 6. The full variable domain, in which reference TRBV28 and TRBJ2-2 provide the parts outside the CDR3, is DVKVTQSSRYLVKRTGEKVFLECVQDMDHENMFWYRQDPGLGLRLIYFSYDVKMKEKGDIPEGYSVSREKKERFSLILESASTNQTSMYLCASSYYSGRGTGELFFGEGSRLTVL.

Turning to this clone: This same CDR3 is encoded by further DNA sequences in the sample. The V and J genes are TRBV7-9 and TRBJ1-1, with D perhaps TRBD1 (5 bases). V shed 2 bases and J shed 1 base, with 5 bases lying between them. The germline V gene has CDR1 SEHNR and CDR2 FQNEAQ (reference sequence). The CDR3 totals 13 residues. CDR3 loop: CASSLTGNTEAFF. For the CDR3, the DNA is TGTGCCAGCAGCTTAACAGGGAACACTGAAGCTTTCTTT.

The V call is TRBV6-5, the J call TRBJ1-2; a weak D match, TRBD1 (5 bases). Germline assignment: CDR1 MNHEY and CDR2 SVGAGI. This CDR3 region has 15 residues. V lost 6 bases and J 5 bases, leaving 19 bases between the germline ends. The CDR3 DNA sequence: TGTGCCAGCAGCTCGACTCGACAGCTCCTTTATGGCTACACCTTC. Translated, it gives CASSSTRQLLYGYTF.

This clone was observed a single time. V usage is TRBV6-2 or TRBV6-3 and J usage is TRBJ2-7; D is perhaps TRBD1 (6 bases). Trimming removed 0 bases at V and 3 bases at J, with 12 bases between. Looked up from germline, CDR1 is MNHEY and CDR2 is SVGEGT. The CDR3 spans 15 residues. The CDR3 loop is CASSYSWTADYEQYF. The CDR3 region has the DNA TGTGCCAGCAGTTACTCCTGGACAGCAGACTACGAGCAGTACTTC.

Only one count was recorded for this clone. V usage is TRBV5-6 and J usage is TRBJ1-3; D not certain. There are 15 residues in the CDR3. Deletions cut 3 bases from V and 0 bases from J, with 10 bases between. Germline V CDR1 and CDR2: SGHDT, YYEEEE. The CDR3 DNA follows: TGTGCCAGCAGCTCGACGGGGTACTCTGGAAACACCATATATTTT. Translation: CASSSTGYSGNTIYF.

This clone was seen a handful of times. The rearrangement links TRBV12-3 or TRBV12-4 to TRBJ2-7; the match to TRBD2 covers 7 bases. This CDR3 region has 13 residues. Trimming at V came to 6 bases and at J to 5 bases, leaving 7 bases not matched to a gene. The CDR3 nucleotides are TGTGCCAGCAGGGAGAGCGGGGTCCACGAGCAGTACTTC. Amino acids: CASRESGVHEQYF.

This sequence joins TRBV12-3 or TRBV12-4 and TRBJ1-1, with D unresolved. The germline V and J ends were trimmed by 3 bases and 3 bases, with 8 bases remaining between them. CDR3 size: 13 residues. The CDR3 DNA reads TGTGCCAGCAGTTTCGGTGTCTACACTGAAGCTTTCTTT. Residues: CASSFGVYTEAFF.